This T cell receptor (beta chain) was captured by sequencing in a study of T cell changes during pregnancy in multiple sclerosis. Trimming removed 9 bases at V and 9 bases at J, with 24 bases between. Germline lookup yields CDR1 MNHEY and CDR2 SMNVEV (reference sequence). The CDR3 consists of 15 residues. Assay used: immunoSEQ multiplex PCR; TCRdb lists only in-frame clones, some missing. The sample includes around 47,000 clones, 94% of them seen just once. The chain uses TRBV27 and TRBJ2-1; a weak D match, TRBD2 (6 bases). The clonotype originates from a female donor with multiple sclerosis, enrolled in a pregnancy study. The material was CD8+ T cells from peripheral blood mononuclear cells, obtained in the first trimester of pregnancy. The CDR3 loop is CASPRKYGGAGEQFF. CDR3 coding DNA: TGTGCCAGTCCAAGGAAATACGGGGGTGCGGGTGAGCAGTTCTTC.